The table lists the clone carrying this TCR beta chain with a count of one. The sample belongs to a study of OX40 agonist ivuxolimab in advanced cancers. Overall study: Partial responses were achieved by three patients, one with hepatocellular carcinoma and two with cutaneous melanoma.

The repertoire was sequenced with immunoSEQ multiplex PCR; TCRdb's copy has only in-frame clones and lacks some. In the table there are some 70,000 clones, 80% to 90% of which are singletons. The sample consisted of CD4+ or CD8+ T cells sorted from blood, taken in a trial of the OX40 agonist ivuxolimab. The sequence was collected from an adult with an advanced solid tumor such as melanoma, head and neck, liver or kidney cancer.

The CDR3 DNA is TGCGCCAGCAGCCAAGATCTACGGGGAGGCTACGAGCAGTACTTC. Translated, it gives CASSQDLRGGYEQYF. This sequence joins TRBV4-3 and TRBJ2-7; D is perhaps TRBD2 (6 bases). V dropped 0 bases and J dropped 3 bases, with 12 bases sitting between them. Germline-derived CDR1 and CDR2 are LGHNA and YSLEER. The CDR3 runs to 15 residues.